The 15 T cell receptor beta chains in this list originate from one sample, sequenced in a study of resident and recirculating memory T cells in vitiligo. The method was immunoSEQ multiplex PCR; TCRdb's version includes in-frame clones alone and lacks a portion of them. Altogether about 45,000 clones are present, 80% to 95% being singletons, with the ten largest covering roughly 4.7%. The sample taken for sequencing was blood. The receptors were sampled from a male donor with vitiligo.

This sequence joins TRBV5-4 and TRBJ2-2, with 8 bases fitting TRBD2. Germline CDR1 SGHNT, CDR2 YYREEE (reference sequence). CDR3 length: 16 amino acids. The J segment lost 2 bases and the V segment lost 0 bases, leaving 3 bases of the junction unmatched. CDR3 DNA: TGTGCCAGCAGCTTGGGACTAGCGACTAACACCGGGGAGCTGTTTTTT. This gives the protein CASSLGLATNTGELFF.

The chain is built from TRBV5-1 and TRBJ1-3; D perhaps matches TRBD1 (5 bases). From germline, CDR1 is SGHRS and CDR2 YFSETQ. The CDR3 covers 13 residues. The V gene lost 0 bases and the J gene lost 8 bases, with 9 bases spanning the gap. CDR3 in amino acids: CASSLGQGDTIYF. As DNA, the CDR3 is TGCGCCAGCAGCTTGGGGCAGGGCGACACCATATATTTT.

This CDR3 reads CATQEVYTDTQYF. The CDR3 nucleotides are TGTGCCACGCAAGAAGTCTACACAGATACGCAGTATTTT. The rearrangement joins TRBV19 to TRBJ2-3; D remains unclear. V was cut by 10 bases and J by 2 bases, with 13 bases left in between. Germline V gene data show CDR1 as LNHDA and CDR2 as SQIVND (reference sequence). The CDR3 covers 13 residues.

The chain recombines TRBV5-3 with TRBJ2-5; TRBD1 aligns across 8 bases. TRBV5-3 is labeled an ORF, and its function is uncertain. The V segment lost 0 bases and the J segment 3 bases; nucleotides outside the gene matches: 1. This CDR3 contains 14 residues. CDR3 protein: CARSLGQGKETQYF. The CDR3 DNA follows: TGTGCCAGAAGCTTGGGACAGGGGAAAGAGACCCAGTACTTC.

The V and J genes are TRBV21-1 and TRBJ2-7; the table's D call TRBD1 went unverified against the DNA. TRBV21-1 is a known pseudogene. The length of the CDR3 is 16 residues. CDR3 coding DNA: TGTGCCAGCAGCAAAGTGAGGGCACAGGGAGACGACGAGCAGTACTTC. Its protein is CASSKVRAQGDDEQYF.

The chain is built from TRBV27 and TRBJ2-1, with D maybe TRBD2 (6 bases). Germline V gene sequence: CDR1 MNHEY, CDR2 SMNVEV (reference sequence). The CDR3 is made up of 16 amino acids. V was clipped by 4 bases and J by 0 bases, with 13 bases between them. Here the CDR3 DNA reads TGTGCCAGCAGTTGGGAAAGGGAGGTCTCCTACAATGAGCAGTTCTTC. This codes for CASSWEREVSYNEQFF.

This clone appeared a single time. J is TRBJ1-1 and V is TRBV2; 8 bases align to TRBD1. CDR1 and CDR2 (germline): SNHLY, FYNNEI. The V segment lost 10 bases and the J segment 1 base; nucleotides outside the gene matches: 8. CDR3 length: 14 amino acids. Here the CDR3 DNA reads TGTGCCACCGAGGCAGACAGGGGGAACACTGAAGCTTTCTTT. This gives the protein CATEADRGNTEAFF.

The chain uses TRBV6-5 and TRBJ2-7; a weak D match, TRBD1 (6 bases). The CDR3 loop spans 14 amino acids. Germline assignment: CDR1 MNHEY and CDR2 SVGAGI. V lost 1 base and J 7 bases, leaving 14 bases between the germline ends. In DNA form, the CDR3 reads TGTGCCAGCAGTTACTACGGTACAGGGATGGAGCAGTACTTC. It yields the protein CASSYYGTGMEQYF.

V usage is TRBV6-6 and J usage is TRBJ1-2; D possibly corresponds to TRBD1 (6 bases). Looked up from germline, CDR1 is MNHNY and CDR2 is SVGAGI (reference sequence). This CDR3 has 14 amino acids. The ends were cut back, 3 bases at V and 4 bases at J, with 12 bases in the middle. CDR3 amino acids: CASSYNIGGYGYTF. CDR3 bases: TGTGCCAGCAGTTATAACATAGGGGGCTATGGCTACACCTTC.

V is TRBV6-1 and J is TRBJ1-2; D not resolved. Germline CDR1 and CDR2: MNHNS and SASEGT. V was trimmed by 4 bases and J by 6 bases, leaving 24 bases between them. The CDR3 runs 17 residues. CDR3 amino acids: CASSALWRAVGTDGYTF. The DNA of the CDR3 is TGTGCCAGCAGTGCCCTCTGGAGGGCAGTGGGTACGGATGGCTACACCTTC.

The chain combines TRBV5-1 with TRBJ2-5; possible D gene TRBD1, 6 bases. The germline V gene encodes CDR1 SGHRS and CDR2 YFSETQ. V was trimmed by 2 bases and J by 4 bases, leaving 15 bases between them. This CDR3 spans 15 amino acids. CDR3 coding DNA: TGCGCCAGCAGCTTCCGTCCCGGGACATCAGAGACCCAGTACTTC. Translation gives CASSFRPGTSETQYF.

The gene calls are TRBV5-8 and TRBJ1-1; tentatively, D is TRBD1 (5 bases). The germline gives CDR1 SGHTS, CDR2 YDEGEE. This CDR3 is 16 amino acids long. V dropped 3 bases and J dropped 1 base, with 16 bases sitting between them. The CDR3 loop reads CASSSIGGMRNTEAFF. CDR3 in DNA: TGTGCCAGCAGCTCAATCGGGGGAATGAGGAACACTGAAGCTTTCTTT.

The CDR3 loop reads CASSDSVSVTDTQYF. As DNA, the CDR3 is TGTGCCAGCAGTGACTCCGTGTCAGTCACAGATACGCAGTATTTT. The chain employs TRBV6-4 and TRBJ2-3; D not certain. There are 15 residues in the CDR3. Trimming left V 0 bases short and J 2 bases short, with 9 bases between. Per the germline V gene, CDR1 is MRHNA and CDR2 is SNTAGT.

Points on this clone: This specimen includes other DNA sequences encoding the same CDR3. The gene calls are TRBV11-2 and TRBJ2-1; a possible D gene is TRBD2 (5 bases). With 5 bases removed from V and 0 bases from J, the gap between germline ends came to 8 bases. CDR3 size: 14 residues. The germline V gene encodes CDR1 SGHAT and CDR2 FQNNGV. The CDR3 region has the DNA TGTGCCAGCAGCCTCCGGGACTCCTACAATGAGCAGTTCTTC. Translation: CASSLRDSYNEQFF.

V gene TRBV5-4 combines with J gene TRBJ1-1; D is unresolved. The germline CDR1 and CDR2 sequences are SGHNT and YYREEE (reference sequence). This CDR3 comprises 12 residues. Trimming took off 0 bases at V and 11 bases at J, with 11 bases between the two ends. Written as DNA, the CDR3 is TGTGCCAGCAGCTTGGGCTTATCCGCGGCTTTCTTT. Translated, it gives CASSLGLSAAFF.